The 19 T cell receptor beta chains below were found in one sample sequenced in a study of T cell repertoires in cytomegalovirus infection. TCRdb used MiXCR to reprocess the reads, holding one entry per CDR3 protein. The data show approximately 500,000 distinct CDR3 sequences, with approximately 25% seen just once and approximately 13% held by the top ten. Sequencing was carried out using PBMCs. The source is a human donor in good health (CMV status not recorded). Some clones in this sample may be carry-over from other donors' samples.

The chain joins TRBV20-1 to TRBJ1-1; D is unclear. CDR1 and CDR2 (germline): DFQATT, SNEGSKA (reference sequence). The V gene lost 6 bases and the J gene lost 0 bases, with 5 bases spanning the gap. The CDR3 covers 11 residues. CDR3 DNA: TGCAGTGCCAGCATGAACACTGAAGCTTTCTTT. Translating gives CSASMNTEAFF.

The chain employs TRBV11-3 and TRBJ1-3, with unresolved D. This CDR3 is 14 amino acids long. CDR1 SGHNT and CDR2 YENEEA come from the germline V gene. Trimming stripped 5 bases from V and 0 bases from J, with 8 bases between. The CDR3 nucleotides are TGTGCCAGCAGCCCCCGGAGCTCTGGAAACACCATATATTTT. Translated, it gives CASSPRSSGNTIYF.

Ten or more counts support this clonotype. The rearrangement joins TRBV6-2 or TRBV6-3 to TRBJ1-2, with D tentatively TRBD1 (5 bases). The CDR3 is 14 amino acids. Trimming took off 5 bases at V and 2 bases at J, with 12 bases between the two ends. Per the germline V gene, CDR1 is MNHEY and CDR2 is SVGEGT. The CDR3 loop reads CASSRGPMNYGYTF. DNA for the CDR3: TGTGCCAGCAGTCGGGGACCGATGAACTATGGCTACACCTTC.

The chain recombines TRBV12-5 with TRBJ1-1; 9 bases fit TRBD1. CDR3 length equals 13 residues. Germline CDR1 LGHNT, CDR2 FRNRAP. The trim removed 6 bases at V and 8 bases at J, leaving 7 bases unmatched. CDR3 nucleotide sequence: TGTGCTAGTGGCTTCGACAGGGGGATGGAAGCTTTCTTT. Its translation: CASGFDRGMEAFF.

The chain recombines TRBV3-1 with TRBJ2-3; 7 positions agree with TRBD2. V trimming: 0 bases; J trimming: 4 bases; junction bases outside the gene matches: 4. CDR1 is LGHDT and CDR2 is YNNKEL in the germline V gene (reference sequence). This CDR3 spans 15 amino acids. The CDR3 DNA follows: TGTGCCAGCAGCCAAGATTTGCTAGCGGCAGATACGCAGTATTTT. This codes for CASSQDLLAADTQYF.

This clonotype was found many times. The chain is built from TRBV11-2 and TRBJ1-5; no reliable D call. In germline, CDR1 is SGHAT, CDR2 FQNNGV. The CDR3 totals 13 residues. V was cut by 4 bases and J by 4 bases, with 8 bases left in between. CDR3 sequence reads: CASSSRPNQPQHF. Here the CDR3 DNA reads TGTGCCAGCAGCTCTAGACCGAATCAGCCCCAGCATTTT.

The CDR3 nucleotides read TGTGCCAGCAGTATAAGCGGGAGGGCCTACAATGAGCAGTTCTTC. This translates into CASSISGRAYNEQFF. The chain couples TRBV12-3 or TRBV12-4 to TRBJ2-1; 10 nucleotides align to TRBD2. The CDR3 extends over 15 amino acids. V shed 5 bases, J shed 2 bases, and the junction held 3 bases outside the gene matches.

Only a few counts were recorded for this clonotype. This chain links TRBV7-6 with TRBJ2-7, with TRBD2 identical over 7 bases. V trimming: 10 bases; J trimming: 5 bases; junction bases outside the gene matches: 8. CDR3 length equals 12 residues. From germline, CDR1 is SGHVS and CDR2 FNYEAQ. The CDR3 region has the DNA TGTGCCACCCTTTTGGGAGGGAACGAGCAGTACGTC. Translation: CATLLGGNEQYV.

The rearrangement joins TRBV20-1 to TRBJ2-5, with TRBD2 identical over 9 bases. J lost 7 bases, V lost 1 base, and 10 bases had no gene match. The CDR3 spans 15 residues. Germline lookup yields CDR1 DFQATT and CDR2 SNEGSKA (reference sequence). Written as DNA, the CDR3 is TGCAGTGCTAGAGGGGGGAGCGGGGGGCCAAGGACCCAGTACTTC. Translation: CSARGGSGGPRTQYF.

The rearrangement uses TRBV24-1 and TRBJ2-3; perhaps TRBD1 as D (6 bases). Trimming took 6 bases from V and 0 from J, leaving 9 bases between them. Germline V gene data show CDR1 as KGHDR and CDR2 as SFDVKD. This CDR3 is 14 amino acids long. The CDR3 DNA reads TGTGCCACCAGTCCAGGGACAAGCACAGATACGCAGTATTTT. The encoded protein is CATSPGTSTDTQYF.

This clonotype appeared a few times. The chain's CDR3 is CATSTRQVQETQYF. The CDR3 DNA reads TGTGCCACCAGCACCCGCCAGGTGCAAGAGACCCAGTACTTC. The chain has TRBV15 and TRBJ2-5; D gene uncertain. The CDR3 totals 14 residues. Germline assignment: CDR1 LNHNV and CDR2 YYDKDF (reference sequence). V lost 4 bases and J 2 bases, leaving 11 bases between the germline ends.

This clonotype was counted at least ten times. The rearrangement uses TRBV7-2 and TRBJ2-3, with a tentative D call TRBD2 (5 bases). The V and J ends lost 4 bases and 5 bases respectively, with 19 bases between them. Germline lookup yields CDR1 SGHTA and CDR2 FQGNSA. CDR3 length: 16 residues. The CDR3 bases are TGTGCCAGCAGCTCTACCACAGACGAGGGCGTAGATACGCAGTATTTT. It codes for CASSSTTDEGVDTQYF.

The rearrangement joins TRBV7-2 to TRBJ1-4; D gene unclear. The length of the CDR3 is 15 residues. Between the trimmed V and J ends, which lost 5 bases and 5 bases, there was a span of 15 bases. Germline V CDR1 and CDR2: SGHTA, FQGNSA. CDR3 sequence (DNA): TGTGCCAGCAGCGGCCGACACGGGATAAATGAAAAACTGTTTTTT. Its translation is CASSGRHGINEKLFF.

The rearrangement joins TRBV2 to TRBJ2-1; no clear D gene. Trimming took off 5 bases at V and 5 bases at J, with 7 bases between the two ends. Germline CDR1 reads SNHLY; CDR2 reads FYNNEI. There are 12 residues in the CDR3. CDR3 sequence (DNA): TGTGCCAGCAGTTATAGCCACAATGAGCAGTTCTTC. Translated: CASSYSHNEQFF. Full variable domain (remainder filled in from reference TRBV2 and TRBJ2-1): EPEVTQTPSHQVTQMGQEVILRCVPISNHLYFYWYRQILGQKVEFLVSFYNNEISEKSEIFDDQFSVERPDGSNFTLKIRSTKLEDSAMYFCASSYSHNEQFFGPGTRLTVL.

This clonotype was observed a single time. The chain couples TRBV12-3 or TRBV12-4 to TRBJ2-5; 9 positions match TRBD1. The V gene end was trimmed by 6 bases and the J gene end by 9 bases; junction bases not matched to a gene: 11. The CDR3 totals 14 residues. The CDR3: CASSDARTGASQYF. The CDR3 DNA sequence: TGTGCCAGCAGCGACGCTAGGACAGGGGCTTCCCAGTACTTC.

At least ten counts were recorded for this clonotype. The J gene is TRBJ2-1, the V gene TRBV7-2; the match to TRBD2 covers 15 bases. V was pared by 5 bases and J by 0 bases, with 11 bases of the junction left unmatched. There are 20 residues in the CDR3. Germline CDR1 reads SGHTA; CDR2 reads FQGNSA. The CDR3 reads CASSARTSGRGTGSYNEQFF. CDR3 sequence (DNA): TGTGCCAGCAGCGCCCGGACTAGCGGGAGGGGCACGGGCTCCTACAATGAGCAGTTCTTC.

With respect to this clonotype: Just one base apart from a much larger clone, this may be a read error. The genes are TRBV7-2 and TRBJ2-1, with 8 bases that match TRBD2. The germline CDR1 and CDR2 sequences are SGHTA and FQGNSA. This CDR3 region has 12 residues. V gave up 7 bases and J gave up 13 bases; unmatched junction bases: 9. The CDR3 region has the DNA TGTGCCAGCATCTTCCGCGGGACTAGTCAGTTCTTC. It codes for CASIFRGTSQFF.

CDR3 region: CASRREWEETQYF. CDR3 in DNA: TGTGCCAGCAGAAGGGAGTGGGAAGAGACCCAGTACTTC. The chain is built from TRBV27 and TRBJ2-5, with D maybe TRBD2 (5 bases). Germline V gene sequence: CDR1 MNHEY, CDR2 SMNVEV (reference sequence). This CDR3 spans 13 amino acids. V gave up 6 bases and J gave up 3 bases, with 11 bases separating them.

This clonotype was observed a handful of times. The chain is built from TRBV6-2 or TRBV6-3 and TRBJ1-1, with D perhaps matching TRBD1 (6 bases). Germline V gene sequence: CDR1 MNHEY, CDR2 SVGEGT. V was cut by 6 bases and J by 5 bases, with 13 bases left in between. This CDR3 region has 13 residues. The CDR3 here is CASRQGGATEAFF. CDR3 in DNA: TGTGCCAGCAGGCAAGGGGGAGCGACTGAAGCTTTCTTT.